The entry below describes one TCR beta chain. No antigen is known for it. The sample comes from a study of cytomegalovirus exposure and HLA in healthy donors. Study findings and constraints: A prior analysis recorded that most TCR beta V segments were productive about 87% or about 30% of the time.

CDR1 and CDR2 (germline): SGHDT, YYEEEE. V was pared by 0 bases and J by 6 bases, with 10 bases between. The CDR3 is made up of 13 amino acids. The PCR made use of 60 Vbeta and 13 Jbeta primers. Measured with immunoSEQ multiplex PCR; TCRdb has only the in-frame clones, and not every one. The sample records some 120,000 clones, roughly 82% being singletons. This receptor was taken from a woman between 18 and 29 years old in good health and CMV-seropositive. Sequencing was performed on PBMCs. The J gene is TRBJ2-7, the V gene TRBV5-6; no clear D. CDR3 DNA sequence: TGTGCCAGCAGCTTGGATGCGAGCGCCGAGCAGTACTTC. Amino acids: CASSLDASAEQYF.